The 15 T cell receptor beta chains below all came from one sample that was sequenced in a study of blood T cells in healthy people across ages. PCR was performed a second time for about 7 to 11 cycles using a sample-barcoded 5' primer and a J-beta primer mix. TCRdb processed the 5' RACE reads anew with MiXCR; each CDR3 protein has one entry. The sample shows 600,000 or so distinct CDR3 sequences, about 28% of them seen only once. Specimen: blood. The source of these receptors is a woman over 75 in good health.

This clonotype was seen at least ten times. The junction departs from germline at one end; a sequencing error may be responsible. The chain is built from TRBV27 and TRBJ1-1; 9 nucleotides match TRBD1. The length of the CDR3 is 17 residues. Germline CDR1 and CDR2: MNHEY and SMNVEV (reference sequence). The chain's CDR3 is CASRLSGQGLMNTEAFF. CDR3 nucleotides: TGTGCCAGCAGATTATCAGGACAGGGGCTGATGAACACTGAAGCTTTCTTT.

This clonotype was seen only a few times. The chain links TRBV12-3 or TRBV12-4 to TRBJ1-5; D is unresolved. V shed 0 bases and J shed 0 bases, with 12 bases lying between them. The CDR3 is 17 residues long. In nucleotides, the CDR3 is TGTGCCAGCAGTTTAGCGCAGGTTCAATATAGCAATCAGCCCCAGCATTTT. Protein: CASSLAQVQYSNQPQHF.

As for this clonotype: This clone may be a read error of a much larger clone one base away. The chain joins TRBV5-1 to TRBJ2-5; D uncertain. From germline, CDR1 is SGHRS and CDR2 YFSETQ. This CDR3 contains 14 residues. Here the CDR3 DNA reads TGCGCCAGCGGCTTATACAGTGGACAAGAGACCCAGTACTTC. Translated: CASGLYSGQETQYF.

Many counts were recorded for this clonotype. The V call is TRBV7-9, the J call TRBJ1-2, with D maybe TRBD1 (6 bases). Germline CDR1 is SEHNR and CDR2 is FQNEAQ (reference sequence). Between the trimmed V and J ends, which lost 2 bases and 5 bases, there was a span of 12 bases. The CDR3 is 14 residues long. CDR3 in amino acids: CASSLLTGPYGYTF. Here the CDR3 DNA reads TGTGCCAGCAGCTTATTGACAGGCCCATATGGCTACACCTTC.

The gene calls are TRBV2 and TRBJ2-3; TRBD1 matches 9 bases. Per the germline V gene, CDR1 is SNHLY and CDR2 is FYNNEI. The CDR3 runs 17 residues. Unmatched junction bases numbered 8, after V lost 1 base and J lost 3 bases. The CDR3 bases are TGTGCCAGCAGTGAAGGGGCTAGGGACAGGGCGACAGATACGCAGTATTTT. It is translated as CASSEGARDRATDTQYF.

This clonotype has ten or more counts. CDR3 in DNA: TGTGCCAGCAGCTTATCCCCGGGACACAGGTCCTATGGCTACACCTTC. It is translated as CASSLSPGHRSYGYTF. The V gene is TRBV7-2, the J gene TRBJ1-2; tentatively, D is TRBD1 (6 bases). This CDR3 comprises 16 residues. V lost 2 bases to trimming and J lost 4 bases, with 17 bases between them. The germline CDR1 and CDR2 sequences are SGHTA and FQGNSA.

Concerning this clonotype: One base away lies a much larger clone, so this may be a sequencing read error. This chain joins TRBV18 and TRBJ1-5, with D unresolved. The CDR3 has 14 residues. Germline values: CDR1 KGHSH, CDR2 LQKENI. The CDR3 here is CAGSPISSNQPQHF. In nucleotides, the CDR3 is TGTGCCGGCTCACCAATAAGTAGCAATCAGCCCCAGCATTTT.

This clonotype was seen a few times. The CDR3 protein is CSASYRGVDFTEAFF. CDR3 DNA sequence: TGCAGTGCTAGTTATCGGGGGGTGGATTTCACTGAAGCTTTCTTT. The V gene is TRBV20-1, the J gene TRBJ1-1, with D possibly being TRBD1 (5 bases). The CDR3 spans 15 residues. V dropped 3 bases and J dropped 4 bases, with 18 bases sitting between them. Germline values: CDR1 DFQATT, CDR2 SNEGSKA (reference sequence).

In regard to this clonotype: A much larger clone lies one base from this, so it may be a read error. The chain links TRBV9 to TRBJ1-2, with D unclear. Between the trimmed V and J ends, which lost 4 bases and 6 bases, there was a span of 16 bases. Germline lookup yields CDR1 SGDLS and CDR2 YYNGEE. CDR3 length: 14 amino acids. CDR3 sequence (DNA): TGTGCCAGCAGCAGCCAACCTGGGATGGATGGCTACACCTTC. Translating it yields CASSSQPGMDGYTF.

This clonotype was recorded many times. At one of its ends the junction is not consistent with the germline gene, which may arise from a read error. The chain carries TRBV20-1 and TRBJ2-3; 8 bases are a match to TRBD2. Germline CDR1 DFQATT, CDR2 SNEGSKA (reference sequence). CDR3 length: 17 amino acids. The CDR3, as DNA: TGCAGTGCTAGTTCGGTGGGACTAGGGGGGAGCACATATACGCAGTATTTT. Translated: CSASSVGLGGSTYTQYF.

With regard to this clonotype: A single base separates this from a much larger clone, so it may be a read error. The V and J genes are TRBV20-1 and TRBJ2-7, with 7 positions matching TRBD1. The CDR3 spans 15 residues. With V trimmed by 0 bases and J by 7 bases, 12 bases remained unmatched. Germline V gene lookup returns CDR1 DFQATT and CDR2 SNEGSKA (reference sequence). CDR3 bases: TGCAGTGCTAGAGATCCTGGGACAGCGGTAAATGAGCAGTACTTC. It yields the protein CSARDPGTAVNEQYF.

Only a few counts were recorded for this clonotype. The chain couples TRBV2 to TRBJ1-1; D perhaps matches TRBD1 (6 bases). The CDR3 is 14 amino acids. Germline V gene lookup returns CDR1 SNHLY and CDR2 FYNNEI. V shed 4 bases and J shed 1 base, with 10 bases lying between them. Here the CDR3 reads CASSAYRANTEAFF. The CDR3 DNA is TGTGCCAGCAGTGCCTACAGGGCGAACACTGAAGCTTTCTTT.

Here the CDR3 DNA reads TGTGCCAGCAGCTTAAACAGGGGTAGTAATTCACCCCTCCACTTT. Translating it yields CASSLNRGSNSPLHF. The V and J genes are TRBV7-9 and TRBJ1-6; 7 bases match TRBD1. Germline loops: CDR1 SEHNR, CDR2 FQNEAQ (reference sequence). Germline trimming cut 2 bases from V and 6 bases from J; bases unmatched to any gene: 4. The CDR3 has 15 residues.

This clonotype showed up just a few times. A much larger clone lies one base from this, so it may be a read error. This chain's CDR3 is CASSPPWGDEQYF. CDR3 DNA: TGCGCCAGCAGCCCCCCGTGGGGGGATGAGCAGTACTTC. The J gene is TRBJ2-7, the V gene TRBV4-1, with a possible D match to TRBD2 (6 bases). The CDR3 runs to 13 residues. Germline V CDR1 and CDR2: MGHRA, YSYEKL. The V gene lost 4 bases and the J gene lost 7 bases, with 14 bases spanning the gap.

This clonotype was recorded at least ten times. The rearrangement links TRBV7-2 to TRBJ2-1; D remains unclear. This CDR3 is 12 amino acids long. The V gene lost 3 bases and the J gene lost 9 bases, with 9 bases spanning the gap. Per germline, CDR1 SGHTA and CDR2 FQGNSA. The CDR3: CASSFISTEQFF. As DNA, the CDR3 is TGTGCCAGCAGCTTCATTAGCACTGAGCAGTTCTTC.